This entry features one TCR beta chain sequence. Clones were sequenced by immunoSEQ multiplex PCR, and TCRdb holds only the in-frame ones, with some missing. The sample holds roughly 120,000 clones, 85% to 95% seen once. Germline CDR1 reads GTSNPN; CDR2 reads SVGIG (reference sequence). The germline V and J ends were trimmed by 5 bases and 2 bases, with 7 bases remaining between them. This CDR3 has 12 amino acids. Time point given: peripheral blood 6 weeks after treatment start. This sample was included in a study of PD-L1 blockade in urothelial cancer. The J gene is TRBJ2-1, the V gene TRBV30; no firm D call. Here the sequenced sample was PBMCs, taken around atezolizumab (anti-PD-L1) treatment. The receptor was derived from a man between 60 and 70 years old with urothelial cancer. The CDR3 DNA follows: TGTGCCTGGCAGCAGGCCTACAATGAGCAGTTCTTC. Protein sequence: CAWQQAYNEQFF.